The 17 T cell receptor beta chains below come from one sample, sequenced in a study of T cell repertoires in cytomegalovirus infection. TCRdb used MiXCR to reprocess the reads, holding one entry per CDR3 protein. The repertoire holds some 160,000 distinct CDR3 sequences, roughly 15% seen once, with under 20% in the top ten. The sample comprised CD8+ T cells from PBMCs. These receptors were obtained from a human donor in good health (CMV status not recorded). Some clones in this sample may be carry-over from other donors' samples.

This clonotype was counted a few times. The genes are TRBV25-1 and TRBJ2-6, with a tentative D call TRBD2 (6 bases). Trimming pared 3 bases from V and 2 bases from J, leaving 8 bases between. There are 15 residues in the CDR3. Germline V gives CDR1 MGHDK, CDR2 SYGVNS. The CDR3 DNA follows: TGTGCCAGCAGTGATTGGGGGGCTGGGGCCAACGTCCTGACTTTC. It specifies CASSDWGAGANVLTF.

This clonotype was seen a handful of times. CDR3 loop: CASSFGLNEQFF. CDR3 DNA sequence: TGTGCCAGCAGCTTCGGACTGAATGAGCAGTTCTTC. The V call is TRBV7-9, the J call TRBJ2-1; a possible D gene is TRBD2 (5 bases). Deletions cut 3 bases from V and 7 bases from J, with 7 bases between. Germline-derived CDR1 and CDR2 are SEHNR and FQNEAQ (reference sequence). The CDR3 is made up of 12 amino acids.

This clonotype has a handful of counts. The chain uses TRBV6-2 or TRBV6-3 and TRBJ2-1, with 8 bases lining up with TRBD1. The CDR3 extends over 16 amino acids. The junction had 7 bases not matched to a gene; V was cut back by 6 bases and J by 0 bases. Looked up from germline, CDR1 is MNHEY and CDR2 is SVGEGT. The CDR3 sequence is CASRTTGASSYNEQFF. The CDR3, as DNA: TGTGCCAGCAGGACGACAGGGGCGAGCTCCTACAATGAGCAGTTCTTC.

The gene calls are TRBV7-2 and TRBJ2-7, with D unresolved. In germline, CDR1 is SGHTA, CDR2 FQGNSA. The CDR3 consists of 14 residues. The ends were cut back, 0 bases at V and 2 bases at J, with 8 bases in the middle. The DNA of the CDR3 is TGTGCCAGCAGCTTAGCGTTCGGAGCCTACGAGCAGTACTTC. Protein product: CASSLAFGAYEQYF.

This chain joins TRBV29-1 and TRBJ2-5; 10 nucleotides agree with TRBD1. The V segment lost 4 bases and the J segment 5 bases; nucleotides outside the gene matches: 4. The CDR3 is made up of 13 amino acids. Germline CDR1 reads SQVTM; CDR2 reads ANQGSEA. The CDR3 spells CSVGQGALETQYF. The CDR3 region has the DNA TGCAGCGTTGGACAGGGGGCATTGGAGACCCAGTACTTC.

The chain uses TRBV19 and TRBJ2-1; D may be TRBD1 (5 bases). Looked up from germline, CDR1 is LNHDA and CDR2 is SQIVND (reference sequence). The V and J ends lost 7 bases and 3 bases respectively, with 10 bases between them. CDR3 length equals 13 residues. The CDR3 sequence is CASIDRYYNEQFF. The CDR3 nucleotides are TGTGCCAGTATTGACAGATACTACAATGAGCAGTTCTTC.

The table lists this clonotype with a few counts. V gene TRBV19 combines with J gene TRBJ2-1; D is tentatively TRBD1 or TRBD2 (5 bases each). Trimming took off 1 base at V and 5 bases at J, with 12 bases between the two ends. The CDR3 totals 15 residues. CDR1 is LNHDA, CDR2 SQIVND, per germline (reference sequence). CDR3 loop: CASSIGSGTNNEQFF. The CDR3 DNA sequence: TGTGCCAGTAGTATAGGATCCGGGACGAACAATGAGCAGTTCTTC. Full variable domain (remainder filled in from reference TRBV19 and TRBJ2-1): DGGITQSPKYLFRKEGQNVTLSCEQNLNHDAMYWYRQDPGQGLRLIYYSQIVNDFQKGDIAEGYSVSREKKESFPLTVTSAQKNPTAFYLCASSIGSGTNNEQFFGPGTRLTVL.

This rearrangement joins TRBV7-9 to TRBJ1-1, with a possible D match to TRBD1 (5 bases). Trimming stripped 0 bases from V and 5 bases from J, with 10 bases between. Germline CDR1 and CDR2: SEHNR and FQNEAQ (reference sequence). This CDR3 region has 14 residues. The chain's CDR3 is CASSLAAGRTEAFF. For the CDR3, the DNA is TGTGCCAGCAGCTTAGCAGCAGGGCGGACTGAAGCTTTCTTT.

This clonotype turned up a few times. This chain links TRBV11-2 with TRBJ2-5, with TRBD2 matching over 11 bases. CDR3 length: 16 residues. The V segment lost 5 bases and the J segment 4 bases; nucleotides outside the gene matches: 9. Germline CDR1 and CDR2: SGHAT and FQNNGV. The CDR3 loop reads CASSHLAGGPGETQYF. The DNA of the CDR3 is TGTGCCAGCAGCCACTTAGCGGGAGGGCCCGGAGAGACCCAGTACTTC.

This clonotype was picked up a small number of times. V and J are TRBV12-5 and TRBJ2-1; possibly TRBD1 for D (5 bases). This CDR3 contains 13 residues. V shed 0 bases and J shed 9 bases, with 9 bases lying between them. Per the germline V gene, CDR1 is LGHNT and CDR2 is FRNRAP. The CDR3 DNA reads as TGTGCTAGTGGTTTGGTAGGGGCAGGTGAGCAGTTCTTC. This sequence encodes CASGLVGAGEQFF.

CDR3 DNA sequence: TGTGCCAGCGGCCGAGGACAGATGAATGGCTACACCTTC. This translates into CASGRGQMNGYTF. The rearrangement joins TRBV12-3 or TRBV12-4 to TRBJ1-2, with D tentatively TRBD1 (6 bases). Trimming stripped 8 bases from V and 6 bases from J, with 16 bases between. The CDR3 is made up of 13 amino acids.

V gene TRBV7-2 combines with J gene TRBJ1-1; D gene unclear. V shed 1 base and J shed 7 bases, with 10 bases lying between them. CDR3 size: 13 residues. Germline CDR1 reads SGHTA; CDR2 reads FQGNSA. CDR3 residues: CASSLDIRNEAFF. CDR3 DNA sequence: TGTGCCAGCAGCTTAGATATACGTAATGAAGCTTTCTTT.

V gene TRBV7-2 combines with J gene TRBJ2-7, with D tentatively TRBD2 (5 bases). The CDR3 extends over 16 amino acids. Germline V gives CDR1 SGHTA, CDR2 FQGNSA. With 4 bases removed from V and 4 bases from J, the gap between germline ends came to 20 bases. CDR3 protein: CASSSHPQRLLYEQYF. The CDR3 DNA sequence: TGTGCCAGCAGCTCCCATCCCCAGCGGCTCCTTTACGAGCAGTACTTC.

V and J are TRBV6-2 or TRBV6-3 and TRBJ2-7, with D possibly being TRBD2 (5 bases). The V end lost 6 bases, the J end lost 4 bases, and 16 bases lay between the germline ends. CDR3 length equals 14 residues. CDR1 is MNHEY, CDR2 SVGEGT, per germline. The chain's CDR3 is CASSRDEIGYEQYF. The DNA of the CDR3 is TGTGCCAGCAGCCGGGATGAAATTGGGTACGAGCAGTACTTC.

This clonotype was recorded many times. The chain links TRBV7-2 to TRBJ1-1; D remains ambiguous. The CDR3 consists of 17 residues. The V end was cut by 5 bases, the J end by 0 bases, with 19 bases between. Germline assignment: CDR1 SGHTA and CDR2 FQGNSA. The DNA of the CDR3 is TGTGCCAGCAGCCCCCATGGCGGCAGCGAGTTGAACACTGAAGCTTTCTTT. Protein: CASSPHGGSELNTEAFF.

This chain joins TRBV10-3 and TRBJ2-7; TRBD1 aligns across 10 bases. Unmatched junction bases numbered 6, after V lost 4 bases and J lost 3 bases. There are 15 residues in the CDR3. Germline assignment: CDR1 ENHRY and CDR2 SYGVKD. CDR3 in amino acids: CAISAGQGEDYEQYF. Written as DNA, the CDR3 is TGTGCCATCAGTGCCGGACAGGGGGAAGACTACGAGCAGTACTTC.

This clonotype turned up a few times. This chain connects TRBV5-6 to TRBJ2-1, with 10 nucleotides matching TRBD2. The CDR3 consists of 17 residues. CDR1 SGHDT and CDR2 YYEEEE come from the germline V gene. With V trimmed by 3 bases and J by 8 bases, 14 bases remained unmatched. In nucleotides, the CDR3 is TGTGCCAGCAGCTCCACCACGGCGGCTAGCGGGAGTGATGAGCAGTTCTTC. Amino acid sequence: CASSSTTAASGSDEQFF.